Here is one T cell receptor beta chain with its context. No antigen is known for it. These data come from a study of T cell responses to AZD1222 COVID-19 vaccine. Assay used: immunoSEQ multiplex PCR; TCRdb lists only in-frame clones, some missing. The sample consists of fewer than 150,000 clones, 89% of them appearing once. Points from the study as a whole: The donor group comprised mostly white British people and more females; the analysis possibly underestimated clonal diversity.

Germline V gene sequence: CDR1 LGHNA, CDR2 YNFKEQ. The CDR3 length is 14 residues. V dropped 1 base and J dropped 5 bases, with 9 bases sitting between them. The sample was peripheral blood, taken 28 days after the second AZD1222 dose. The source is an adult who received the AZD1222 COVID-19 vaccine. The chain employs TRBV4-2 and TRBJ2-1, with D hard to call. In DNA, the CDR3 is TGTGCCAGCAGCCAAGCGGGCCAAAACAATGAGCAGTTCTTC. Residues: CASSQAGQNNEQFF.